What follows is one T cell receptor beta chain and its context. This specimen comes from a study of blood T cell repertoires in COVID-19. The CDR3 has 17 residues. Germline CDR1 is LGHNT and CDR2 is FRNRAP. The ends were cut back, 0 bases at V and 4 bases at J, with 15 bases in the middle. TCRdb's copy holds only in-frame clones and misses some; the assay was immunoSEQ multiplex PCR. Among roughly 150,000 clones listed, approximately 84% were seen once. Sequences were obtained from peripheral blood. V usage is TRBV12-5 and J usage is TRBJ1-4, with D uncertain. The receptor was isolated from an elderly woman with COVID-19, enrolled during active disease. The CDR3 is CASGLVFAGSINEKLFF. The CDR3 coding sequence is TGTGCTAGTGGTTTGGTATTCGCCGGGAGTATTAATGAAAAACTGTTTTTT.